This T cell receptor beta chain is from a study of blood T cell repertoires in COVID-19. Study context: The United States, Italy and Spain were the sources of the acute and convalescent COVID-19 samples.

CDR3 length: 16 amino acids. The V gene end was trimmed by 2 bases and the J gene end by 2 bases; junction bases not matched to a gene: 5. Germline V gives CDR1 SGHTA, CDR2 FQGTGA. Per the original data handling: Quantification of nucleated cells was approximated via reference gene primer amplification. Produced via immunoSEQ multiplex PCR; TCRdb's table is partial and in-frame only. Clone size and the V and J calls come from that table; the DNA yielded D and trimming. The table shows 150,000 to 200,000 clones, with around 77% occurring only once. The clonotype originates from a man aged 65 to 85 with acute or convalescent COVID-19. Sequenced material: peripheral blood. The chain has TRBV7-3 and TRBJ2-1, with 8 positions matching TRBD1. The CDR3 loop reads CASSLPGGPPYNEQFF. CDR3 DNA: TGTGCCAGCAGCTTACCAGGGGGCCCCCCCTACAATGAGCAGTTCTTC.